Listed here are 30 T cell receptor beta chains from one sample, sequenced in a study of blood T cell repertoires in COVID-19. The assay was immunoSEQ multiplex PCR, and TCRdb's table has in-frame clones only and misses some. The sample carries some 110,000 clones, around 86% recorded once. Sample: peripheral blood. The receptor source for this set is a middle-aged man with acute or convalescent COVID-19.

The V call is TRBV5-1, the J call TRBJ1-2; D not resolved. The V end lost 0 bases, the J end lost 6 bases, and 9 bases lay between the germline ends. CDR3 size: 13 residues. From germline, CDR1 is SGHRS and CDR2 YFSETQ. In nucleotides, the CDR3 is TGCGCCAGCAGCTTGGTAACAGACGATGGCTACACCTTC. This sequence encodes CASSLVTDDGYTF.

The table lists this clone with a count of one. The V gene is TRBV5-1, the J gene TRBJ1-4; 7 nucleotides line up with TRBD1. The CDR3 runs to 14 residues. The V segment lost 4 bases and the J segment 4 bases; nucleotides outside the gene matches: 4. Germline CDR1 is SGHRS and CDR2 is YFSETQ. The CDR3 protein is CASSVGTVNEKLFF. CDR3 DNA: TGCGCCAGCAGCGTGGGGACAGTTAATGAAAAACTGTTTTTT.

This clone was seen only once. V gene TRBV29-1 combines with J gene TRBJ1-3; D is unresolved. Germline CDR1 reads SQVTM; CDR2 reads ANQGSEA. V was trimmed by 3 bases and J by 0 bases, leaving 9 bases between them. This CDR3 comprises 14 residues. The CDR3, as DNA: TGCAGCGTTGATCTTACCGGCTCTGGAAACACCATATATTTT. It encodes CSVDLTGSGNTIYF.

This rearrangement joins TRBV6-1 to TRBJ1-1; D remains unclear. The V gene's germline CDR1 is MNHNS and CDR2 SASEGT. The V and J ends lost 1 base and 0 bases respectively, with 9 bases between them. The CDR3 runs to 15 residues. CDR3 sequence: CASSEVEQLNTEAFF. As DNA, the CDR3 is TGTGCCAGCAGTGAAGTGGAACAGCTGAACACTGAAGCTTTCTTT.

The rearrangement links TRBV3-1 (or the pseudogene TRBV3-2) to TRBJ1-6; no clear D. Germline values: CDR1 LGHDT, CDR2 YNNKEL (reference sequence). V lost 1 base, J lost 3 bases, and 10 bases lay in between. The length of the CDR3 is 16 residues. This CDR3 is CASSQAPDFYNSPLHF. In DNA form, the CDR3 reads TGTGCCAGCAGCCAAGCCCCGGACTTCTATAATTCACCCCTCCACTTT.

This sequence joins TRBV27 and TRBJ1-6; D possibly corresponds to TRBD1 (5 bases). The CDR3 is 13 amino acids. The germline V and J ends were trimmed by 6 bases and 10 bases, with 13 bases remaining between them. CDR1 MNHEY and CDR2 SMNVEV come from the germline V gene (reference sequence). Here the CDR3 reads CASRTGFRSPLHF. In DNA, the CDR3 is TGTGCCAGCAGAACAGGCTTTCGGTCACCCCTCCACTTT.

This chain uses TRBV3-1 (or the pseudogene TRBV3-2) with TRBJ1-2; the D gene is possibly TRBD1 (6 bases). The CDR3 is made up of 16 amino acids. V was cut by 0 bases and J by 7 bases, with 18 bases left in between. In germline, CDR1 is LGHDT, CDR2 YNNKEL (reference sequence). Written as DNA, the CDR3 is TGTGCCAGCAGCCAAGAGCCTTCGAGACAAGGGGGTGGCTACACCTTC. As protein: CASSQEPSRQGGGYTF.

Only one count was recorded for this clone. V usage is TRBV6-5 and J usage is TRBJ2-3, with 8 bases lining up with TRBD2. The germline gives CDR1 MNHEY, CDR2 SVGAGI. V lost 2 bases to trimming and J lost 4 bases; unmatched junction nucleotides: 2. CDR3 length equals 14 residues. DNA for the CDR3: TGTGCCAGCAGTTACGGAGCGGGAGCAGATACGCAGTATTTT. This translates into CASSYGAGADTQYF.

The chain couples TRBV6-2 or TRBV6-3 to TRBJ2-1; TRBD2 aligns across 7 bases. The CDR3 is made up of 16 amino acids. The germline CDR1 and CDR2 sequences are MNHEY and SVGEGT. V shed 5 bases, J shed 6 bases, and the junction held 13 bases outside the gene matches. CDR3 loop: CASSPLWGRAPNEQFF. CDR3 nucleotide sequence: TGTGCCAGCAGTCCCCTATGGGGGAGGGCCCCCAATGAGCAGTTCTTC.

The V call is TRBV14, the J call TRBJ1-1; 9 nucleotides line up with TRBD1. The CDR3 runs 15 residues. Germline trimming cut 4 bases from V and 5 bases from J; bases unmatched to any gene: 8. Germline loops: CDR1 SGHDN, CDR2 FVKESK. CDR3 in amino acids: CASSLRTGARTEAFF. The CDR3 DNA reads TGTGCCAGCAGCCTCCGGACAGGGGCGCGGACTGAAGCTTTCTTT. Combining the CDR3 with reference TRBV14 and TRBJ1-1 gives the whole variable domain EAGVTQFPSHSVIEKGQTVTLRCDPISGHDNLYWYRRVMGKEIKFLLHFVKESKQDESGMPNNRFLAERTGGTYSTLKVQPAELEDSGVYFCASSLRTGARTEAFFGQGTRLTVV.

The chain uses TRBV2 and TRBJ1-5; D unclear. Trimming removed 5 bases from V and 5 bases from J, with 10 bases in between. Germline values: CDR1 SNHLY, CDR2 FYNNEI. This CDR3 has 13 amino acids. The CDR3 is CASSRGLDQPQHF. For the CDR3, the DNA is TGTGCCAGCAGTCGAGGACTGGATCAGCCCCAGCATTTT.

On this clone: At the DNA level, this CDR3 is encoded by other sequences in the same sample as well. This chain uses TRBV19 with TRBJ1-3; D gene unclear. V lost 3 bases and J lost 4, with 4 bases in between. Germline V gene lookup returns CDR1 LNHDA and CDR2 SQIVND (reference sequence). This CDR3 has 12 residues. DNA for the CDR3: TGTGCCAGTAGTATTCGGGGAAACACCATATATTTT. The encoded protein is CASSIRGNTIYF.

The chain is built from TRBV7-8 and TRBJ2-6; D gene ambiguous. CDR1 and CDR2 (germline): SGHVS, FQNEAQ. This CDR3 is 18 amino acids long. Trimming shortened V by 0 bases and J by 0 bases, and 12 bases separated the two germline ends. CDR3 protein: CASSLARSRASGANVLTF. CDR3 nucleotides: TGTGCCAGCAGCTTAGCGCGTAGCAGAGCCTCTGGGGCCAACGTCCTGACTTTC.

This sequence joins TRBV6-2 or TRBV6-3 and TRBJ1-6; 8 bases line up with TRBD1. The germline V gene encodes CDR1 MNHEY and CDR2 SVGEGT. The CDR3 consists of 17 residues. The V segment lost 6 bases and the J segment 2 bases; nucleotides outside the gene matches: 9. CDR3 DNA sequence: TGTGCCAGCAGCTTTACAGGGGGAAACGCCTATAATTCACCCCTCCACTTT. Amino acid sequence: CASSFTGGNAYNSPLHF.

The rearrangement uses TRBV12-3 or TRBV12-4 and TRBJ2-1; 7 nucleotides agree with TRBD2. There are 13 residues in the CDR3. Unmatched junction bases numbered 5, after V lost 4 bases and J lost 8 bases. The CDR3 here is CASSYQRGDEQFF. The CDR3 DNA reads TGTGCCAGCAGTTACCAGCGGGGTGATGAGCAGTTCTTC.

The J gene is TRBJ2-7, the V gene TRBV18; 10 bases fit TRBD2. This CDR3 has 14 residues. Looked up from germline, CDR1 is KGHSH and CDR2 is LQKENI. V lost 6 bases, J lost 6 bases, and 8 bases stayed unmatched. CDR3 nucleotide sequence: TGTGCCAGCTCGCCGAGCGGGGGGGCCGGCGAGCAGTACTTC. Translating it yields CASSPSGGAGEQYF.

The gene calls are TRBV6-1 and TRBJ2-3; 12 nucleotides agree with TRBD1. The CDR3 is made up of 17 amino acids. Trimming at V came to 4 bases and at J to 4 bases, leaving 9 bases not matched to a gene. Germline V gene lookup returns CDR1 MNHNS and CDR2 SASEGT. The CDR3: CASSVGGTGGIADTQYF. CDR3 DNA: TGTGCCAGCAGTGTTGGGGGGACAGGGGGCATCGCAGATACGCAGTATTTT.

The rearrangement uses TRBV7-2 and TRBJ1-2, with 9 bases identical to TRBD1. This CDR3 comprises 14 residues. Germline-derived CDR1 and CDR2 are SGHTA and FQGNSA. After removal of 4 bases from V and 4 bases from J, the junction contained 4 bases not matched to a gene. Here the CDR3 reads CASSYADRGYGYTF. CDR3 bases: TGTGCCAGCAGCTACGCGGACAGGGGCTATGGCTACACCTTC. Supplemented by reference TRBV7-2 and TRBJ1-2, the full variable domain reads GAGVSQSPSNKVTEKGKDVELRCDPISGHTALYWYRQSLGQGLEFLIYFQGNSAPDKSGLPSDRFSAERTGGSVSTLTIQRTQQEDSAVYLCASSYADRGYGYTFGSGTRLTVV.

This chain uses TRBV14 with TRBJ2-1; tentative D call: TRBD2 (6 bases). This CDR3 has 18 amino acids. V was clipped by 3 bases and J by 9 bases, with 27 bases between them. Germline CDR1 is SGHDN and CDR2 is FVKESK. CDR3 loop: CASSQRPLTGTPGGEQFF. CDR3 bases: TGTGCCAGCAGCCAGCGTCCCCTGACCGGGACTCCGGGCGGTGAGCAGTTCTTC.

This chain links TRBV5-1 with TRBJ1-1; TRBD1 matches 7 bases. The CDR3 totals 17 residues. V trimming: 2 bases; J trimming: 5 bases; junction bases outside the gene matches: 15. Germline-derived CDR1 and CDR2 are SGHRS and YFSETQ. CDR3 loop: CASSLVLGGVRETEAFF. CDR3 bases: TGCGCCAGCAGCTTAGTATTAGGGGGCGTGCGGGAAACTGAAGCTTTCTTT.

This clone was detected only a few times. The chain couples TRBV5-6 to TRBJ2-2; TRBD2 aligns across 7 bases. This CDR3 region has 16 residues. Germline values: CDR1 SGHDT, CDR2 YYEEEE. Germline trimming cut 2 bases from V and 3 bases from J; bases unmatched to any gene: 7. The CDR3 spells CASSFYAGDDTGELFF. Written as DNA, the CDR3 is TGTGCCAGCAGCTTCTACGCGGGAGACGACACCGGGGAGCTGTTTTTT.

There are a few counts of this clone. CDR3: CASSLTGTSGSIVSYNEQFF. CDR3 nucleotide sequence: TGTGCCAGCAGTTTAACCGGGACTAGCGGGTCCATTGTCTCCTACAATGAGCAGTTCTTC. The chain uses TRBV27 and TRBJ2-1; 12 bases map to TRBD2. The ends lost 2 bases at V and 0 bases at J; junction bases unmatched: 11. Germline V gene data show CDR1 as MNHEY and CDR2 as SMNVEV (reference sequence). CDR3 length: 20 amino acids.

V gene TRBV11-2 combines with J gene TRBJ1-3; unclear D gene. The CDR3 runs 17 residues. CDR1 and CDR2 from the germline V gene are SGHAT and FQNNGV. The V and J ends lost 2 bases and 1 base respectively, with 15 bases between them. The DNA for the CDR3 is TGTGCCAGCAGCTTATTGCAGCGAGGAAGTTCTGGAAACACCATATATTTT. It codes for CASSLLQRGSSGNTIYF.

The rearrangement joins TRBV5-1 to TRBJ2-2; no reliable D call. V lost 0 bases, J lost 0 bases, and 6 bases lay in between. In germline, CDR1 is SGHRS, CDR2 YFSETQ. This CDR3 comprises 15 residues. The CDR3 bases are TGCGCCAGCAGCTTGGCCGTTGCGAACACCGGGGAGCTGTTTTTT. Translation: CASSLAVANTGELFF.

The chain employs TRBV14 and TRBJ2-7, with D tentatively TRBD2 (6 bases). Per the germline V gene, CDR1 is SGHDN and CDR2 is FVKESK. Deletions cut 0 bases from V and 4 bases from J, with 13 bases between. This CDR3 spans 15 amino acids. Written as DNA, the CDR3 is TGTGCCAGCAGCCAAGAAGGAGCGGGCGAATACGAGCAGTACTTC. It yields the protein CASSQEGAGEYEQYF.

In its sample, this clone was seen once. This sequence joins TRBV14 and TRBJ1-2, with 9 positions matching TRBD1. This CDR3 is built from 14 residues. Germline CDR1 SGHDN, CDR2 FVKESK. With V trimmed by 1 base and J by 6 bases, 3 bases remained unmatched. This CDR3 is CASSQGDRENGYTF. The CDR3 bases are TGTGCCAGCAGCCAAGGGGACAGGGAAAATGGCTACACCTTC.

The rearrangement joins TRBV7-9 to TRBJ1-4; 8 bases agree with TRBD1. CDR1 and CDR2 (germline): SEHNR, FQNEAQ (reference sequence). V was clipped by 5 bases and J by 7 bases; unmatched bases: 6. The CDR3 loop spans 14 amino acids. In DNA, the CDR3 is TGTGCCAGCAGCCCGACAGGGGTTAGTGAAAAACTGTTTTTT. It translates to CASSPTGVSEKLFF. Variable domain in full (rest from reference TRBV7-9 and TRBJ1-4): DTGVSQNPRHKITKRGQNVTFRCDPISEHNRLYWYRQTLGQGPEFLTYFQNEAQLEKSRLLSDRFSAERPKGSFSTLEIQRTEQGDSAMYLCASSPTGVSEKLFFGSGTQLSVL.

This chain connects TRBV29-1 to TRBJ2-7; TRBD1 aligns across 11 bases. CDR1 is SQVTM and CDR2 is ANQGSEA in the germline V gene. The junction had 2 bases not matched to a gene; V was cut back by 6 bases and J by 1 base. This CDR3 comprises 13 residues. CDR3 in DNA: TGCAGCGTGGGGACAGGGGGTTCCTACGAGCAGTACTTC. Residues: CSVGTGGSYEQYF.

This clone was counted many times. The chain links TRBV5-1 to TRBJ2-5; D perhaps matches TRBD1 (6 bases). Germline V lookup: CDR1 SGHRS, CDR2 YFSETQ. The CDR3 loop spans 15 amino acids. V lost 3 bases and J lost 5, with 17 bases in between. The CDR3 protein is CASSSGETGRETQYF. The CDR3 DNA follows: TGCGCCAGCAGCTCAGGGGAAACAGGGCGGGAGACCCAGTACTTC.

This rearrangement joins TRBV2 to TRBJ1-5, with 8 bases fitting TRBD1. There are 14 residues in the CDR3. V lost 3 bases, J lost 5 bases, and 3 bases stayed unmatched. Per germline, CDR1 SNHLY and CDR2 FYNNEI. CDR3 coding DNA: TGTGCCAGCAGTGAGTCCAGGGGGCATCAGCCCCAGCATTTT. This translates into CASSESRGHQPQHF.